The sequence of this TCR beta chain was determined in a study of technical replicates of blood from a few donors. The assay was immunoSEQ multiplex PCR, and TCRdb's table has in-frame clones only and misses some. The table records about 97,000 clones, about 94% of them present only once. After removal of 3 bases from V and 4 bases from J, the junction contained 13 bases not matched to a gene. The CDR3 is 17 residues long. The germline CDR1 and CDR2 sequences are SGHTA and FQGNSA. V usage is TRBV7-2 and J usage is TRBJ2-7; 9 bases fit TRBD2. The origin of this receptor is a human donor in good health. Sequencing used T cells isolated from PBMCs. The CDR3 DNA sequence: TGTGCCAGCAGCTTGGGGAGGGCAGCGGGAGGACAGTACGAGCAGTACTTC. Translated: CASSLGRAAGGQYEQYF. Combining the CDR3 with reference TRBV7-2 and TRBJ2-7 gives the whole variable domain GAGVSQSPSNKVTEKGKDVELRCDPISGHTALYWYRQSLGQGLEFLIYFQGNSAPDKSGLPSDRFSAERTGGSVSTLTIQRTQQEDSAVYLCASSLGRAAGGQYEQYFGPGTRLTVT.